Listed below are T cell receptor beta chains from one sample, sequenced in a study of blood T cell repertoires in COVID-19. Generated by immunoSEQ multiplex PCR, the TCRdb table keeps only in-frame clones and is missing some. The sample includes 150,000 to 200,000 clones, around nine tenths of them seen just once. Sample: peripheral blood. These TCRs come from a human donor in a cohort sampled during active COVID-19. Both conserved end residues are trimmed from each CDR3. Each record gives: J gene, V gene, CDR3 protein.

j_call: TRBJ2-3
v_call: TRBV7-2
cdr3_aa: ASSFRGADTDTQY

j_call: TRBJ1-2
v_call: TRBV11-3
cdr3_aa: ASSTRDRGSNNYGYT

j_call: TRBJ1-1
v_call: TRBV3-1/TRBV3-2
cdr3_aa: ASSRQGGGQGALEAF

j_call: TRBJ1-5
v_call: TRBV2
cdr3_aa: ASSKGADINQPQH

j_call: TRBJ2-7
v_call: TRBV11-2
cdr3_aa: ASSTMTPSGEQY

j_call: TRBJ1-2
v_call: TRBV19
cdr3_aa: ASSMGAGGYT

j_call: TRBJ1-1
v_call: TRBV7-9
cdr3_aa: ASSSWEGLEAF

j_call: TRBJ1-6
v_call: TRBV9
cdr3_aa: ASSPSIRGARDNSPLH

j_call: TRBJ2-7
v_call: TRBV28
cdr3_aa: ASSPLRASGSYEQY

j_call: TRBJ1-2
v_call: TRBV28
cdr3_aa: ASSPIQGRKGYT

j_call: TRBJ2-5
v_call: TRBV2
cdr3_aa: ASSGTSGRAQY

j_call: TRBJ1-2
v_call: TRBV6-5
cdr3_aa: ASNTRGSGGYT

j_call: TRBJ1-1
v_call: TRBV29-1
cdr3_aa: SVDYSSAF

j_call: TRBJ1-1
v_call: TRBV6-6
cdr3_aa: ATCKAPRAF

j_call: TRBJ1-2
v_call: TRBV7-9
cdr3_aa: ASSLDARGGSLYGYT

j_call: TRBJ2-7
v_call: TRBV13
cdr3_aa: ASSLNSGGAREQY

j_call: TRBJ1-2
v_call: TRBV20-1
cdr3_aa: SASWDSGYT